This TCR beta chain originates from a study of blood T cell repertoires in COVID-19. Study as a whole: The analysed material was cDNA or gDNA that came from T cells, B-cell-depleted T cells, or PBMCs.

In the case of this clone: Within the sample, other DNA sequences also encode this same CDR3.

Clones were sequenced by immunoSEQ multiplex PCR, and TCRdb holds only the in-frame ones, with some missing. The sample consists of a few hundred thousand clones, more than 70% of them appearing once. The sequence was obtained from an older man with acute or convalescent COVID-19. Material: peripheral blood.

The CDR3 region has the DNA TGTGCCAGTAGCCTGCTAGACCAGCCCCAGCATTTT. Translation gives CASSLLDQPQHF. The V gene is TRBV19, the J gene TRBJ1-5; D gene uncertain. This CDR3 is built from 12 residues. From germline, CDR1 is LNHDA and CDR2 SQIVND (reference sequence). Trimming pared 6 bases from V and 7 bases from J, leaving 10 bases between.